The 28 T cell receptor beta chains below all came from one sample that was sequenced in a study of cytomegalovirus exposure and HLA in healthy donors (dated by TCRdb to the late 2010s). Libraries were built with the immunoSEQ multiplex PCR assay. TCRdb carries this immuneACCESS record with in-frame sequences only. Its versions omit some clonotypes, under half of them owing to an unresolved V gene in the studies checked, with the rest unexplained. For this sample there are about 98,000 clones; 87% appear just once. Of the sample, roughly 3.9% is held by the ten largest clones. What was sequenced was PBMCs. The receptor source for this set is a woman in her thirties in good health and CMV-seronegative.

This chain connects TRBV9 to TRBJ2-7; TRBD2 matches at 9 bases. J gave up 0 bases and V 0 bases, and 4 bases lay outside the gene matches. The germline gives CDR1 SGDLS, CDR2 YYNGEE. CDR3 length: 16 residues. CDR3 nucleotide sequence: TGTGCCAGCAGCGTAGGAGCGGGGGGATTCTCCTACGAGCAGTACTTC. The encoded protein is CASSVGAGGFSYEQYF.

In this sample, this clone turned up a few times. The chain carries TRBV7-9 and TRBJ2-2; 13 nucleotides agree with TRBD2. Germline loops: CDR1 SEHNR, CDR2 FQNEAQ (reference sequence). J was trimmed by 7 bases and V by 5 bases; bases with no gene match: 7. The CDR3 has 16 amino acids. The CDR3 reads CASSRTSGRGDGELFF. In DNA form, the CDR3 reads TGTGCCAGCAGCCGAACTAGCGGGAGGGGTGACGGGGAGCTGTTTTTT.

The V and J genes are TRBV5-1 and TRBJ2-3; 7 nucleotides line up with TRBD1. Per the germline V gene, CDR1 is SGHRS and CDR2 is YFSETQ. The CDR3 is made up of 15 amino acids. Trimming removed 4 bases from V and 4 bases from J; junction bases left unmatched: 9. In DNA, the CDR3 is TGCGCCAGCAGCGAAACCAGGGGGAGCGCAGATACGCAGTATTTT. It codes for CASSETRGSADTQYF.

The chain employs TRBV19 and TRBJ2-5; possibly TRBD1 for D (6 bases). CDR3 length: 12 residues. V was pared by 4 bases and J by 8 bases, with 11 bases between. Looked up from germline, CDR1 is LNHDA and CDR2 is SQIVND (reference sequence). The CDR3 DNA reads as TGTGCCAGTAGTAAGGGGGACGAAACCCAGTACTTC. Translation: CASSKGDETQYF.

V gene TRBV5-1 combines with J gene TRBJ1-4, with TRBD1 matching over 7 bases. With V trimmed by 2 bases and J by 5 bases, 3 bases remained unmatched. Germline V gives CDR1 SGHRS, CDR2 YFSETQ. This CDR3 is built from 14 residues. CDR3 sequence reads: CASSLDRVNEKLFF. In DNA, the CDR3 is TGCGCCAGCAGCTTAGACAGGGTAAATGAAAAACTGTTTTTT.

This rearrangement joins TRBV5-8 to TRBJ1-2; D is unclear. Germline CDR1 and CDR2: SGHTS and YDEGEE. Deletions cut 1 base from V and 5 bases from J, with 15 bases between. The CDR3 covers 15 residues. The CDR3 nucleotides read TGTGCCAGCAGCTTGTCCGGGCGACTAGGATATGGCTACACCTTC. Residues: CASSLSGRLGYGYTF.

The chain is built from TRBV5-1 and TRBJ1-2, with 7 bases lining up with TRBD1. The CDR3 loop spans 16 amino acids. The germline V gene has CDR1 SGHRS and CDR2 YFSETQ. The trim removed 0 bases at V and 2 bases at J, leaving 7 bases unmatched. CDR3 sequence reads: CASSLGQRQGNYGYTF. The DNA for the CDR3 is TGCGCCAGCAGCTTGGGCCAAAGACAGGGAAACTATGGCTACACCTTC.

This clone has just a few counts. CDR3 sequence: CASRPPRNTEAFF. The CDR3 DNA is TGTGCCAGCAGACCCCCCAGGAACACTGAAGCTTTCTTT. This rearrangement joins TRBV6-6 to TRBJ1-1; D uncertain. Trimming removed 6 bases at V and 1 base at J, with 9 bases between. Germline CDR1 is MNHNY and CDR2 is SVGAGI (reference sequence). There are 13 residues in the CDR3.

This clone was seen once. The CDR3 nucleotides read TGTGCCAGCAGCCCAGTGGTAGGAAACACCATATATTTT. Amino acids: CASSPVVGNTIYF. V and J are TRBV7-8 and TRBJ1-3, with D uncertain. CDR3 size: 13 residues. Germline CDR1 is SGHVS and CDR2 is FQNEAQ. Trimming pared 5 bases from V and 4 bases from J, leaving 9 bases between.

The chain carries TRBV4-2 and TRBJ1-1; D ambiguous. Trimming removed 1 base at V and 0 bases at J, with 12 bases between. The CDR3 totals 16 residues. Germline lookup yields CDR1 LGHNA and CDR2 YNFKEQ. This CDR3 is CASSQGAAFMNTEAFF. CDR3 nucleotide sequence: TGTGCCAGCAGCCAAGGAGCGGCGTTCATGAACACTGAAGCTTTCTTT.

V gene TRBV6-1 combines with J gene TRBJ2-1, with 9 bases identical to TRBD1. This CDR3 is 15 amino acids long. J was trimmed by 4 bases and V by 2 bases; bases with no gene match: 3. Germline CDR1 and CDR2: MNHNS and SASEGT. The DNA for the CDR3 is TGTGCCAGCAGTGAATGGGACAGGGTTTACAATGAGCAGTTCTTC. It encodes CASSEWDRVYNEQFF.

This chain connects TRBV7-8 to TRBJ2-3, with 7 nucleotides matching TRBD1. Germline V gene data show CDR1 as SGHVS and CDR2 as FQNEAQ. V lost 1 base and J lost 5; bases outside the gene matches: 6. This CDR3 is built from 15 residues. In nucleotides, the CDR3 is TGTGCCAGCAGCTTAGACGGTCGGACAGGAGATACGCAGTATTTT. This sequence encodes CASSLDGRTGDTQYF.

This chain uses TRBV11-1 with TRBJ1-2; the D gene is possibly TRBD1 (6 bases). This CDR3 is built from 14 residues. V dropped 4 bases and J dropped 0 bases, with 9 bases sitting between them. CDR1 and CDR2 (germline): SGHAT, FQDESV (reference sequence). DNA for the CDR3: TGTGCCAGCAGCTGGGACACCTCTAACTATGGCTACACCTTC. Translation gives CASSWDTSNYGYTF.

This clone turned up a few times. The chain uses TRBV6-5 and TRBJ2-7, with 9 bases aligning to TRBD1. The junction had 4 bases not matched to a gene; V was cut back by 0 bases and J by 4 bases. The CDR3 totals 15 residues. Per the germline V gene, CDR1 is MNHEY and CDR2 is SVGAGI. The CDR3 region is CASSYSSQGAYEQYF. CDR3 DNA: TGTGCCAGCAGTTACTCGTCACAGGGGGCTTACGAGCAGTACTTC.

V gene TRBV6-5 combines with J gene TRBJ2-5; the D gene is possibly TRBD2 (6 bases). The germline CDR1 and CDR2 sequences are MNHEY and SVGAGI. CDR3 length equals 13 residues. V was cut by 6 bases and J by 4 bases, with 12 bases left in between. The DNA of the CDR3 is TGTGCCAGCAGAGGAGGGGCCAGAGAGACCCAGTACTTC. This encodes CASRGGARETQYF.

The CDR3 loop is CASSFRGQSYSYEQYF. In nucleotides, the CDR3 is TGTGCCAGCAGCTTTCGAGGTCAGTCGTACTCCTACGAGCAGTACTTC. This rearrangement joins TRBV5-5 to TRBJ2-7; D unclear. Trimming took off 2 bases at V and 0 bases at J, with 15 bases between the two ends. This CDR3 is 16 amino acids long. The V gene's germline CDR1 is SGHKS and CDR2 YYEKEE (reference sequence). The full variable domain, completed using reference TRBV5-5 and TRBJ2-7, is DAGVTQSPTHLIKTRGQQVTLRCSPISGHKSVSWYQQVLGQGPQFIFQYYEKEERGRGNFPDRFSARQFPNYSSELNVNALLLGDSALYLCASSFRGQSYSYEQYFGPGTRLTVT.

J is TRBJ1-1 and V is TRBV4-1; 8 nucleotides align to TRBD1. This CDR3 contains 14 residues. V shed 5 bases and J 5 bases; nucleotides not matched to a gene: 7. The germline CDR1 and CDR2 sequences are MGHRA and YSYEKL. CDR3 nucleotide sequence: TGCGCCAGCAGCATTCAGGGGGCGGAGACTGAAGCTTTCTTT. Its translation: CASSIQGAETEAFF.

The CDR3 DNA reads TGCGCCAGCAGCCAAGGACAGGGTGCGGGACCCGGCGATACGCAGTATTTT. It is translated as CASSQGQGAGPGDTQYF. The genes are TRBV4-3 and TRBJ2-3; perhaps TRBD1 as D (7 bases). Trimming left V 1 base short and J 6 bases short, with 20 bases between. The CDR3 extends over 17 amino acids. The germline V gene has CDR1 LGHNA and CDR2 YSLEER.

The chain is built from TRBV14 and TRBJ2-7, with TRBD1 as a possible D gene (6 bases). The CDR3 covers 12 residues. Germline V CDR1 and CDR2: SGHDN, FVKESK. Trimming removed 1 base at V and 8 bases at J, with 9 bases between. CDR3 DNA sequence: TGTGCCAGCAGCCAAGCAGGGGTCCAGCAGTACTTC. Residues: CASSQAGVQQYF.

The chain employs TRBV28 and TRBJ1-3; no reliable D call. Germline V gene sequence: CDR1 MDHEN, CDR2 SYDVKM. The CDR3 runs to 14 residues. V was clipped by 7 bases and J by 0 bases, with 10 bases between them. The CDR3: CASTLRPSGNTIYF. CDR3 nucleotides: TGTGCCAGCACCCTACGTCCCTCTGGAAACACCATATATTTT.

The chain carries TRBV5-1 and TRBJ2-7; tentative D call: TRBD1 (5 bases). Germline values: CDR1 SGHRS, CDR2 YFSETQ. CDR3 size: 14 residues. V was clipped by 0 bases and J by 3 bases, with 10 bases between them. The CDR3 bases are TGCGCCAGCAGCTTGGACGGCAGGGTCTACGAGCAGTACTTC. It codes for CASSLDGRVYEQYF.

The rearrangement uses TRBV28 and TRBJ2-5; TRBD2 matches 8 bases. The CDR3 has 15 amino acids. V lost 2 bases, J lost 3 bases, and 5 bases stayed unmatched. The germline gives CDR1 MDHEN, CDR2 SYDVKM. CDR3 region: CASSLSGGWEETQYF. CDR3 bases: TGTGCCAGCAGTTTAAGCGGGGGTTGGGAAGAGACCCAGTACTTC.

The rearrangement joins TRBV19 to TRBJ2-7; 9 bases line up with TRBD1. Germline CDR1 is LNHDA and CDR2 is SQIVND (reference sequence). The CDR3 contains 14 residues. Trimming removed 6 bases from V and 4 bases from J; junction bases left unmatched: 7. CDR3 DNA: TGTGCCAGTAGCTCCGGGACAGGGTTTTACGAGCAGTACTTC. Residues: CASSSGTGFYEQYF.

The chain carries TRBV5-1 and TRBJ2-5; 8 bases agree with TRBD2. The CDR3 spans 14 residues. Germline V gene data show CDR1 as SGHRS and CDR2 as YFSETQ. J gave up 6 bases and V 1 base, and 5 bases lay outside the gene matches. Here the CDR3 DNA reads TGCGCCAGCAGCTTGAATAGCGGGACAAAGACCCAGTACTTC. This sequence encodes CASSLNSGTKTQYF.

The chain couples TRBV18 to TRBJ2-3, with a weak D call TRBD1 (6 bases). The germline V and J ends were trimmed by 5 bases and 4 bases, with 10 bases remaining between them. The CDR3 runs 13 residues. Germline assignment: CDR1 KGHSH and CDR2 LQKENI. For the CDR3, the DNA is TGTGCCAGCTCATCGGGACAATCAGATACGCAGTATTTT. Residues: CASSSGQSDTQYF.

The V and J genes are TRBV5-8 and TRBJ2-2, with unresolved D. Trimming cost V 7 bases and J 3 bases, with 13 bases left between them. Germline V lookup: CDR1 SGHTS, CDR2 YDEGEE. This CDR3 has 14 residues. The CDR3 DNA reads as TGTGCCAGCGCGATTATCACCCACACCGGGGAGCTGTTTTTT. This gives the protein CASAIITHTGELFF.

V and J are TRBV29-1 and TRBJ1-1, with a weak D call TRBD1 (6 bases). This CDR3 spans 15 amino acids. Germline V CDR1 and CDR2: SQVTM, ANQGSEA. V gave up 8 bases and J gave up 5 bases, with 24 bases separating them. Here the CDR3 DNA reads TGCAGCTCCCAACGGGGGGCAGGGATAACAACTGAAGCTTTCTTT. Amino acids: CSSQRGAGITTEAFF.

This clone was counted only a few times. The V and J genes are TRBV4-1 and TRBJ2-7; 7 bases line up with TRBD1. The ends lost 4 bases at V and 2 bases at J; junction bases unmatched: 11. The CDR3 spans 16 residues. Germline values: CDR1 MGHRA, CDR2 YSYEKL. CDR3 sequence: CASSPSGGFKPYEQYF. DNA of the CDR3: TGCGCCAGCAGCCCCTCAGGGGGATTCAAGCCCTACGAGCAGTACTTC.